The clone carrying this T cell receptor (beta chain) showed up just a few times. The CDR3 is 19 residues long. The V and J ends lost 4 bases and 1 base, in that order; junction bases with no gene match: 16. Germline V gene data show CDR1 as SGHDT and CDR2 as YYEEEE. This sample was taken from a study of cytomegalovirus exposure and HLA in healthy donors. PCR involved 60 Vbeta and 13 Jbeta primers. The table came from immunoSEQ multiplex PCR; TCRdb's copy has only in-frame clones and leaves some out. Seen here are around 100,000 clones, 70% to 80% observed once, and the top ten hold 2.6%. The genes are TRBV5-6 and TRBJ2-5; 10 bases map to TRBD2. The sample comprised PBMCs. The source of this sequence is a man over 45 in good health and CMV-seropositive. CDR3 region: CASSRAVLAGVAGQETQYF. In DNA form, the CDR3 reads TGTGCCAGCAGCCGCGCGGTGCTAGCGGGAGTGGCGGGCCAAGAGACCCAGTACTTC.